This entry lists 30 T cell receptor beta chains sequenced from one sample in a study of liver allograft versus peripheral blood T cells. The overall study: T cell receptor repertoires in transplanted livers were compared with those in recipients' peripheral blood.

TCRdb reprocessed the reads via MiXCR and lists one record per CDR3 protein. The sample has approximately 16,000 distinct CDR3 sequences, 20% to 25% seen once. These receptors came from a human patient who had a liver transplant. The graft donor may have contributed some T cells.

This clonotype is medium-sized within its sample. The chain is built from TRBV18 and TRBJ2-7; the match to TRBD1 covers 10 bases. CDR1 and CDR2 (germline): KGHSH, LQKENI. The CDR3 has 16 residues. V lost 3 bases to trimming and J lost 0 bases; unmatched junction nucleotides: 5. CDR3 sequence reads: CASSPLGTGASYEQYF. The CDR3 nucleotides are TGTGCCAGCTCACCCTTAGGGACAGGGGCCTCCTACGAGCAGTACTTC.

The chain links TRBV30 to TRBJ1-4; D gene unclear. V was shortened by 3 bases and J by 4 bases, with 3 bases between the two germline ends. The CDR3 has 11 residues. CDR1 GTSNPN and CDR2 SVGIG come from the germline V gene (reference sequence). DNA of the CDR3: TGTGCCTGGAGCTATAATGAAAAACTGTTTTTT. Its protein product is CAWSYNEKLFF.

The table lists this clonotype with a few counts. The CDR3, as DNA: TGTGCCAGCAGCCAAGGGCCTGGTGCTTTCTTT. Translating gives CASSQGPGAFF. The chain is built from TRBV7-9 and TRBJ1-1; the D is unclear. Trimming shortened V by 5 bases and J by 11 bases, and 12 bases separated the two germline ends. The CDR3 is 11 amino acids. In germline, CDR1 is SEHNR, CDR2 FQNEAQ (reference sequence).

This clonotype has ten or more counts. The J gene is TRBJ1-3, the V gene TRBV19; D not certain. The CDR3 runs to 15 residues. Trimming took off 7 bases at V and 6 bases at J, with 19 bases between the two ends. From germline, CDR1 is LNHDA and CDR2 SQIVND (reference sequence). The CDR3 sequence is CASKSGWGALNTIYF. In DNA form, the CDR3 reads TGTGCCAGTAAATCCGGCTGGGGAGCCTTAAACACCATATATTTT.

This clonotype was found a few times. The J gene is TRBJ1-4, the V gene TRBV28, with D tentatively TRBD1 (6 bases). CDR1 MDHEN and CDR2 SYDVKM come from the germline V gene. The CDR3 is 14 amino acids. With 3 bases removed from V and 14 bases from J, the gap between germline ends came to 19 bases. CDR3 residues: CASSLGRGAILLFF. As DNA, the CDR3 is TGTGCCAGCAGTTTGGGGAGGGGGGCCATTCTTCTGTTTTTT.

There are a few counts of this clonotype. The chain has TRBV29-1 and TRBJ1-1; weak D call: TRBD1 (6 bases). Germline CDR1 is SQVTM and CDR2 is ANQGSEA. This CDR3 spans 13 amino acids. The ends were cut back, 7 bases at V and 1 base at J, with 13 bases in the middle. The CDR3, as DNA: TGCAGCGCCGCCCAGGGGACGAACACTGAAGCTTTCTTT. This encodes CSAAQGTNTEAFF. The whole variable domain, filled in from reference TRBV29-1 and TRBJ1-1, reads SAVISQKPSRDICQRGTSLTIQCQVDSQVTMMFWYRQQPGQSLTLIATANQGSEATYESGFVIDKFPISRPNLTFSTLTVSNMSPEDSSIYLCSAAQGTNTEAFFGQGTRLTVV.

Relative to its sample, this clonotype is medium-sized. The genes are TRBV24-1 and TRBJ1-1; weak D call: TRBD1 (6 bases). The CDR3 runs 15 residues. Germline V gene sequence: CDR1 KGHDR, CDR2 SFDVKD. Trimming removed 3 bases from V and 5 bases from J, with 15 bases in between. CDR3 region: CATSDPYPRGTEAFF. The CDR3 nucleotides are TGTGCCACCAGTGATCCATACCCCAGGGGAACTGAAGCTTTCTTT.

This chain connects TRBV15 to TRBJ1-3, with 7 bases fitting TRBD1. Per the germline V gene, CDR1 is LNHNV and CDR2 is YYDKDF (reference sequence). The V and J ends lost 4 bases and 4 bases, in that order; junction bases with no gene match: 7. The CDR3 totals 15 residues. The chain's CDR3 is CATSIDRAAGNTIYF. The CDR3 DNA sequence: TGTGCCACCAGCATAGACAGGGCGGCAGGAAACACCATATATTTT.

The chain carries TRBV7-2 and TRBJ2-7, with TRBD2 matching 9 bases. V was pared by 4 bases and J by 13 bases, with 8 bases of the junction left unmatched. The germline gives CDR1 SGHTA, CDR2 FQGNSA. CDR3 size: 12 residues. CDR3 DNA sequence: TGTGCCAGCAGCTGGGCGGGAGGGCCACAATACTTC. It codes for CASSWAGGPQYF.

By share of the sample, this clonotype is medium-sized. V and J are TRBV29-1 and TRBJ2-3, with a weak D call TRBD1 (6 bases). Trimming removed 3 bases from V and 2 bases from J, with 12 bases in between. This CDR3 contains 14 residues. Germline CDR1 SQVTM, CDR2 ANQGSEA. CDR3 in amino acids: CSVDKGQNTDTQYF. In DNA, the CDR3 is TGCAGCGTTGATAAGGGACAAAACACAGATACGCAGTATTTT.

The rearrangement links TRBV7-2 to TRBJ1-3; D possibly corresponds to TRBD1 (5 bases). Trimming shortened V by 5 bases and J by 1 base, and 12 bases separated the two germline ends. The CDR3 is made up of 15 amino acids. CDR1 and CDR2 from the germline V gene are SGHTA and FQGNSA. As DNA, the CDR3 is TGTGCCAGCAGCAGGCCCGGGGGGTCTGGAAACACCATATATTTT. It is translated as CASSRPGGSGNTIYF.

By share of the sample, this clonotype is medium-sized. The chain combines TRBV6-1 with TRBJ2-4, with a possible D match to TRBD1 (5 bases). V lost 1 base to trimming and J lost 7 bases, with 11 bases between them. Germline CDR1 and CDR2: MNHNS and SASEGT. The CDR3 has 14 amino acids. The CDR3 here is CASSEGRVGNIQYF. In DNA form, the CDR3 reads TGTGCCAGCAGTGAAGGCAGGGTGGGGAACATTCAGTACTTC.

The chain couples TRBV18 to TRBJ2-1; TRBD2 matches at 8 bases. The CDR3 spans 16 residues. V lost 3 bases, J lost 5 bases, and 9 bases stayed unmatched. Germline V CDR1 and CDR2: KGHSH, LQKENI. The CDR3 DNA reads as TGTGCCAGCTCACCTCCGAACTTGGGACTAGACAATGAGCAGTTCTTC. Residues: CASSPPNLGLDNEQFF.

The chain joins TRBV28 to TRBJ2-6, with D uncertain. Deletions cut 6 bases from V and 0 bases from J, with 9 bases between. This CDR3 is built from 15 residues. Germline-derived CDR1 and CDR2 are MDHEN and SYDVKM. CDR3 loop: CASSNPGSGANVLTF. The CDR3 DNA reads as TGTGCCAGCAGCAACCCAGGCTCTGGGGCCAACGTCCTGACTTTC.

This clonotype is labeled medium-sized (0.01 to 0.1%). The V and J genes are TRBV19 and TRBJ1-2; D perhaps matches TRBD1 (5 bases). CDR1 is LNHDA and CDR2 is SQIVND in the germline V gene (reference sequence). V was shortened by 7 bases and J by 4 bases, with 19 bases between the two germline ends. This CDR3 is 15 amino acids long. The CDR3 nucleotides read TGTGCCAGTACCTTCGGGGGGAGTGAAGGCTATGGCTACACCTTC. Residues: CASTFGGSEGYGYTF.

By share, this clonotype ranks as medium-sized (0.01 to 0.1%). The J gene is TRBJ2-5, the V gene TRBV6-1; the D gene is possibly TRBD2 (6 bases). CDR3 length equals 13 residues. The germline V gene encodes CDR1 MNHNS and CDR2 SASEGT. Trimming took off 2 bases at V and 5 bases at J, with 9 bases between the two ends. CDR3: CASSESRGETQYF. CDR3 coding DNA: TGTGCCAGCAGTGAATCCCGGGGGGAGACCCAGTACTTC.

This clonotype was picked up a small number of times. This chain uses TRBV6-1 with TRBJ2-5; 7 bases fit TRBD1. CDR1 MNHNS and CDR2 SASEGT come from the germline V gene. The CDR3 totals 15 residues. V lost 2 bases and J lost 5; bases outside the gene matches: 8. Here the CDR3 reads CASSEWDRKGETQYF. The DNA for the CDR3 is TGTGCCAGCAGTGAATGGGACAGAAAAGGGGAGACCCAGTACTTC.

This clonotype was found many times. This chain links TRBV29-1 with TRBJ2-3, with 14 bases that match TRBD2. J gave up 4 bases and V 6 bases, and 6 bases lay outside the gene matches. Germline assignment: CDR1 SQVTM and CDR2 ANQGSEA. This CDR3 is built from 15 residues. CDR3 coding DNA: TGCAGCGTCGTAGGACTAGCGGGAGGCTCAGATACGCAGTATTTT. Amino acids: CSVVGLAGGSDTQYF.

This clonotype has more than one count but fewer than ten. V is TRBV19 and J is TRBJ1-4; tentative D call: TRBD1 (5 bases). Germline-derived CDR1 and CDR2 are LNHDA and SQIVND (reference sequence). Deletions cut 6 bases from V and 6 bases from J, with 17 bases between. This CDR3 is 15 amino acids long. CDR3 in DNA: TGTGCCAGTAGGGCGCGGGGGGGGACTTATGAAAAACTGTTTTTT. Its translation: CASRARGGTYEKLFF.

This clonotype is medium-sized. This chain joins TRBV7-2 and TRBJ2-1; the match to TRBD2 covers 10 bases. Germline-derived CDR1 and CDR2 are SGHTA and FQGNSA. The CDR3 totals 17 residues. Trimming removed 5 bases from V and 6 bases from J; junction bases left unmatched: 13. The CDR3 DNA follows: TGTGCCAGCAGCCAGTTCACGCTAGCGGGAGCCCCCAATGAGCAGTTCTTC. It translates to CASSQFTLAGAPNEQFF.

On this clonotype: A much larger clone differs by one base, so this may be a read error. This chain joins TRBV28 and TRBJ1-1; D is ambiguous. The CDR3 sequence is 13 residues long. Per the germline V gene, CDR1 is MDHEN and CDR2 is SYDVKM. DNA for the CDR3: TGTGCCAGCAGTTCGGCCGGGAACGCTGAAGCTTTCTTT. Translating it yields CASSSAGNAEAFF. Looking up the rest from reference TRBV28 and TRBJ1-1 gives the full variable domain: DVKVTQSSRYLVKRTGEKVFLECVQDMDHENMFWYRQDPGLGLRLIYFSYDVKMKEKGDIPEGYSVSREKKERFSLILESASTNQTSMYLCASSSAGNAEAFFGQGTRLTVV.

A few counts support this clonotype. The chain employs TRBV28 and TRBJ1-4; no reliable D call. The V gene lost 5 bases and the J gene lost 3 bases, with 13 bases spanning the gap. There are 15 residues in the CDR3. From germline, CDR1 is MDHEN and CDR2 SYDVKM. CDR3: CASSAAGTANEKLFF. CDR3 sequence (DNA): TGTGCCAGCAGTGCCGCGGGAACAGCTAATGAAAAACTGTTTTTT.

The chain links TRBV11-2 to TRBJ2-7, with 8 bases lining up with TRBD1. This CDR3 has 14 residues. Germline CDR1 and CDR2: SGHAT and FQNNGV. V trimming: 5 bases; J trimming: 2 bases; junction bases outside the gene matches: 5. The CDR3 DNA is TGTGCCAGCAGCATTGGACAGGGAGCCTACGAGCAGTACTTC. Residues: CASSIGQGAYEQYF.

Many counts were recorded for this clonotype. The chain has TRBV18 and TRBJ2-5; D unresolved. Germline lookup yields CDR1 KGHSH and CDR2 LQKENI. CDR3 length: 13 amino acids. Trimming left V 3 bases short and J 2 bases short, with 7 bases between. The CDR3 here is CASSPERQETQYF. The CDR3, as DNA: TGTGCCAGCTCACCTGAAAGGCAAGAGACCCAGTACTTC.

In its sample, this clonotype was seen many times. V and J are TRBV5-4 and TRBJ1-6; unclear D gene. Trimming stripped 0 bases from V and 2 bases from J, with 6 bases between. The germline gives CDR1 SGHNT, CDR2 YYREEE (reference sequence). The CDR3 contains 15 residues. DNA of the CDR3: TGTGCCAGCAGCTTGGGGAGCGCCTATAATTCACCCCTCCACTTT. Encoded protein: CASSLGSAYNSPLHF.

This clonotype was seen a handful of times. One junction end does not reproduce the germline sequence, and a read error may be involved. This sequence joins TRBV29-1 and TRBJ1-2, with TRBD1 as a possible D gene (6 bases). The CDR3 extends over 10 amino acids. The germline CDR1 and CDR2 sequences are SQVTM and ANQGSEA. CDR3 amino acids: CSVESTGRYF. CDR3 bases: TGCAGCGTTGAAAGCACAGGGCGGTACTTC.

This clonotype showed up just a few times. This rearrangement joins TRBV30 to TRBJ1-6; TRBD1 might be the D (6 bases). Germline CDR1 is GTSNPN and CDR2 is SVGIG (reference sequence). Trimming cost V 3 bases and J 3 bases, with 12 bases left between them. This CDR3 comprises 15 residues. CDR3 loop: CAWRGARIYNSPLHF. The CDR3 nucleotides read TGTGCCTGGAGGGGGGCCCGAATCTATAATTCACCCCTCCACTTT.

A few counts support this clonotype. The chain couples TRBV7-9 to TRBJ2-1; unclear D gene. V lost 5 bases to trimming and J lost 2 bases, with 13 bases between them. Germline values: CDR1 SEHNR, CDR2 FQNEAQ (reference sequence). CDR3 length: 15 residues. CDR3 sequence: CASSKFGRPYNEQFF. The CDR3 DNA is TGTGCCAGCAGCAAATTCGGACGCCCCTACAATGAGCAGTTCTTC.

In its sample, this clonotype was seen a few times. J is TRBJ1-1 and V is TRBV28, with 8 bases identical to TRBD1. The V gene end was trimmed by 6 bases and the J gene end by 4 bases; junction bases not matched to a gene: 7. The germline V gene has CDR1 MDHEN and CDR2 SYDVKM. There are 14 residues in the CDR3. CDR3 sequence: CASSPGGAGTEAFF. The CDR3 nucleotides are TGTGCCAGCAGCCCAGGGGGCGCGGGCACTGAAGCTTTCTTT.

The chain combines TRBV20-1 with TRBJ1-5, with D hard to call. The germline V and J ends were trimmed by 1 base and 0 bases, with 7 bases remaining between them. CDR1 is DFQATT and CDR2 is SNEGSKA in the germline V gene (reference sequence). The CDR3 contains 14 residues. The chain's CDR3 is CSARVGVSNQPQHF. CDR3 coding DNA: TGCAGTGCTAGAGTTGGCGTTAGCAATCAGCCCCAGCATTTT.